The 22 T cell receptor beta chains below all came from one sample that was sequenced in a study of shared clonotypes between healthy human individuals. Profiled with immunoSEQ multiplex PCR; TCRdb holds only in-frame clones, not every one. This table has a few hundred thousand clones, 80% to 90% appearing once. The sample was memory CD8+ T cells sorted from blood. Sample subset: CD45RO+ cells pooled with CCR7-negative TemRA cells. The receptors come from a man between 18 and 29 years old in good health.

The V gene is TRBV4-1, the J gene TRBJ2-1; 7 positions agree with TRBD2. The CDR3 sequence is 16 residues long. The V gene's germline CDR1 is MGHRA and CDR2 YSYEKL. Unmatched junction bases numbered 5, after V lost 0 bases and J lost 3 bases. DNA for the CDR3: TGCGCCAGCAGCCAAGATCGCGGGGGACGCTACAATGAGCAGTTCTTC. Residues: CASSQDRGGRYNEQFF.

V and J are TRBV27 and TRBJ2-7; TRBD1 matches at 7 bases. The germline V gene has CDR1 MNHEY and CDR2 SMNVEV (reference sequence). The CDR3 is 15 amino acids. V shed 3 bases and J 2 bases; nucleotides not matched to a gene: 7. The CDR3 sequence: CASSFFQGDAYEQYF. CDR3 in DNA: TGTGCCAGCAGTTTTTTCCAGGGGGACGCCTACGAGCAGTACTTC.

V and J are TRBV27 and TRBJ2-5; 8 nucleotides align to TRBD1. The junction had 4 bases not matched to a gene; V was cut back by 5 bases and J by 5 bases. Germline CDR1 and CDR2: MNHEY and SMNVEV (reference sequence). The CDR3 is 13 residues long. The CDR3 loop reads CASSVQGEETQYF. Written as DNA, the CDR3 is TGTGCCAGCAGTGTACAGGGGGAGGAGACCCAGTACTTC.

The CDR3 sequence is CASSLRVATETQYF. In DNA, the CDR3 is TGTGCCAGCAGTTTAAGGGTAGCGACGGAGACCCAGTACTTC. The chain carries TRBV28 and TRBJ2-5, with a weak D call TRBD2 (5 bases). Trimming took off 2 bases at V and 5 bases at J, with 12 bases between the two ends. The CDR3 sequence is 14 residues long. Per germline, CDR1 MDHEN and CDR2 SYDVKM.

This chain connects TRBV5-4 to TRBJ2-7; 11 bases line up with TRBD2. The CDR3 extends over 16 amino acids. CDR1 SGHNT and CDR2 YYREEE come from the germline V gene (reference sequence). J lost 6 bases, V lost 1 base, and 9 bases had no gene match. CDR3: CASSLIGLAGAGEQYF. The CDR3 nucleotides read TGTGCCAGCAGCTTGATAGGACTAGCGGGCGCCGGCGAGCAGTACTTC.

The chain has TRBV18 and TRBJ2-5; D gene ambiguous. Trimming left V 2 bases short and J 5 bases short, with 12 bases between. This CDR3 has 14 residues. CDR1 and CDR2 (germline): KGHSH, LQKENI. The CDR3 loop reads CASSPIGLAETQYF. The CDR3 DNA follows: TGTGCCAGCTCACCAATCGGGCTTGCGGAGACCCAGTACTTC.

The chain joins TRBV5-1 to TRBJ2-7; 7 bases line up with TRBD2. Germline CDR1 is SGHRS and CDR2 is YFSETQ. There are 14 residues in the CDR3. With 1 base clipped from V and 4 bases from J, the junction kept 5 bases outside the gene matches. The chain's CDR3 is CASSLSAGYYEQYF. DNA for the CDR3: TGCGCCAGCAGCTTGTCAGCGGGGTATTACGAGCAGTACTTC.

The chain links TRBV27 to TRBJ2-3; TRBD1 matches at 7 bases. J lost 3 bases, V lost 7 bases, and 7 bases had no gene match. The CDR3 is 14 amino acids. Germline CDR1 and CDR2: MNHEY and SMNVEV (reference sequence). The CDR3 loop is CASTRQGVTDTQYF. In DNA form, the CDR3 reads TGTGCCAGCACTCGCCAGGGGGTAACAGATACGCAGTATTTT.

This clone was observed once. The chain is built from TRBV7-9 and TRBJ2-2; D unresolved. Germline V gene data show CDR1 as SEHNR and CDR2 as FQNEAQ (reference sequence). The CDR3 totals 14 residues. Trimming removed 3 bases from V and 4 bases from J, with 9 bases in between. The CDR3 bases are TGTGCCAGCAGCTTGACAAGCGTCACCGGGGAGCTGTTTTTT. Translated: CASSLTSVTGELFF.

This clone is a singleton in its sample. The rearrangement uses TRBV27 and TRBJ1-2; possibly TRBD1 for D (6 bases). Trimming shortened V by 4 bases and J by 3 bases, and 12 bases separated the two germline ends. The CDR3 has 14 amino acids. Germline CDR1 is MNHEY and CDR2 is SMNVEV (reference sequence). The CDR3 protein is CASSSMSGDYGYTF. CDR3 coding DNA: TGTGCCAGCAGTTCTATGTCAGGGGACTATGGCTACACCTTC.

This chain connects TRBV30 to TRBJ1-3; D may be TRBD1 (5 bases). CDR1 GTSNPN and CDR2 SVGIG come from the germline V gene (reference sequence). V lost 0 bases, J lost 7 bases, and 19 bases lay in between. This CDR3 contains 16 residues. CDR3 in amino acids: CAWSVPIRDPFNTIYF. The CDR3 DNA is TGTGCCTGGAGTGTACCCATCCGGGACCCTTTTAACACCATATATTTT.

V and J are TRBV2 and TRBJ2-7, with D possibly being TRBD1 or TRBD2 (5 bases each). The CDR3 contains 13 residues. V lost 6 bases and J lost 2, with 11 bases in between. CDR1 is SNHLY and CDR2 is FYNNEI in the germline V gene. CDR3 DNA sequence: TGTGCCAGCAGGGGGACGGAGGCCTACGAGCAGTACTTC. It encodes CASRGTEAYEQYF.

This chain connects TRBV11-2 to TRBJ1-3, with 7 bases lining up with TRBD1. J lost 1 base, V lost 6 bases, and 6 bases had no gene match. The CDR3 extends over 15 amino acids. Germline lookup yields CDR1 SGHAT and CDR2 FQNNGV. The CDR3 loop is CASRFDRVSGNTIYF. DNA of the CDR3: TGTGCCAGCAGGTTTGACAGGGTTTCTGGAAACACCATATATTTT.

The gene calls are TRBV11-2 and TRBJ1-5, with 7 bases that match TRBD1. The junction had 6 bases not matched to a gene; V was cut back by 1 base and J by 9 bases. The CDR3 consists of 14 residues. CDR1 is SGHAT, CDR2 FQNNGV, per germline. The CDR3 DNA is TGTGCCAGCAGCTTAGCAACAGGGGATATGCCCCAGCATTTT. It is translated as CASSLATGDMPQHF.

V gene TRBV9 combines with J gene TRBJ1-2; D perhaps matches TRBD1 (5 bases). The germline CDR1 and CDR2 sequences are SGDLS and YYNGEE. The CDR3 is made up of 12 amino acids. V was pared by 3 bases and J by 7 bases, with 10 bases between. The CDR3: CASSGRVLGYTF. The DNA for the CDR3 is TGTGCCAGCAGCGGCAGGGTACTTGGCTACACCTTC.

V is TRBV5-4 and J is TRBJ1-2; D might be TRBD1 (6 bases). Germline V lookup: CDR1 SGHNT, CDR2 YYREEE (reference sequence). V was shortened by 4 bases and J by 8 bases, with 18 bases between the two germline ends. This CDR3 has 14 amino acids. CDR3 coding DNA: TGTGCCAGCAGCCTGAGACAGGAGGTGTCAGGCTACACCTTC. It specifies CASSLRQEVSGYTF.

This sequence joins TRBV7-9 and TRBJ2-1; no reliable D call. V shed 7 bases and J shed 10 bases, with 14 bases lying between them. The CDR3 is 12 amino acids. Germline CDR1 is SEHNR and CDR2 is FQNEAQ (reference sequence). The CDR3 sequence: CASNFGPDEQFF. CDR3 sequence (DNA): TGTGCCAGCAACTTTGGCCCCGACGAGCAGTTCTTC.

The chain uses TRBV28 and TRBJ2-2; TRBD1 agrees at 12 bases. The germline gives CDR1 MDHEN, CDR2 SYDVKM. There are 19 residues in the CDR3. The ends lost 3 bases at V and 6 bases at J; junction bases unmatched: 14. The CDR3 reads CASSLRDRGLTEKAGELFF. CDR3 DNA: TGTGCCAGCAGTTTGCGGGACAGGGGGCTTACTGAGAAGGCCGGGGAGCTGTTTTTT.

A few counts support this clone. CDR3 nucleotide sequence: TGTGCCAGCAGGCCCGGGACAGGGGGCTTTGATAATGGCTACACCTTC. This gives the protein CASRPGTGGFDNGYTF. The chain is built from TRBV7-2 and TRBJ1-2; TRBD1 aligns across 12 bases. CDR1 is SGHTA, CDR2 FQGNSA, per germline. With V trimmed by 6 bases and J by 6 bases, 11 bases remained unmatched. The CDR3 consists of 16 residues.

This sequence joins TRBV29-1 and TRBJ1-1; unclear D gene. The CDR3 loop spans 13 amino acids. Germline assignment: CDR1 SQVTM and CDR2 ANQGSEA. V was clipped by 8 bases and J by 0 bases, with 13 bases between them. The CDR3 DNA follows: TGCAGCCCTCGGTTGTGGGTGAACACTGAAGCTTTCTTT. Encoded protein: CSPRLWVNTEAFF.

The chain recombines TRBV29-1 with TRBJ2-1, with D possibly being TRBD1 or TRBD2 (5 bases each). Between the trimmed V and J ends, which lost 7 bases and 0 bases, there was a span of 13 bases. CDR3 length equals 14 residues. CDR1 SQVTM and CDR2 ANQGSEA come from the germline V gene. In DNA, the CDR3 is TGCAGCGCCCCCCCAGGGAGCTCCTACAATGAGCAGTTCTTC. This gives the protein CSAPPGSSYNEQFF.

This clone has only one observation. This chain links TRBV5-1 with TRBJ2-7; the D is unclear. V shed 0 bases and J shed 2 bases, with 18 bases lying between them. Germline CDR1 SGHRS, CDR2 YFSETQ. The CDR3 runs to 17 residues. The CDR3 bases are TGCGCCAGCAGCTTGGCGATTTTCGATTCCGTGACCTACGAGCAGTACTTC. This gives the protein CASSLAIFDSVTYEQYF.